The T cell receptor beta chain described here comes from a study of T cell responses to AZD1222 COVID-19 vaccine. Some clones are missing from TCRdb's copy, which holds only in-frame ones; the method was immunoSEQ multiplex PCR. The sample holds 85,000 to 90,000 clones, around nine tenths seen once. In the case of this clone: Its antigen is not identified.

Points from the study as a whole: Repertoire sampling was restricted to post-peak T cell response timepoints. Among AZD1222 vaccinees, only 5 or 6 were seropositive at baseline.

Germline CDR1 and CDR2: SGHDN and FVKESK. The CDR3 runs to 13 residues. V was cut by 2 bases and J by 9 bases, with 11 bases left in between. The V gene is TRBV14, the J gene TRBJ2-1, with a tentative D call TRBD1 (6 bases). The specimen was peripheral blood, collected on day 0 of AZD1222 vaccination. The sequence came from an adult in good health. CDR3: CASSQQRGSEQFF. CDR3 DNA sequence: TGTGCCAGCAGCCAACAAAGGGGGTCTGAGCAGTTCTTC.